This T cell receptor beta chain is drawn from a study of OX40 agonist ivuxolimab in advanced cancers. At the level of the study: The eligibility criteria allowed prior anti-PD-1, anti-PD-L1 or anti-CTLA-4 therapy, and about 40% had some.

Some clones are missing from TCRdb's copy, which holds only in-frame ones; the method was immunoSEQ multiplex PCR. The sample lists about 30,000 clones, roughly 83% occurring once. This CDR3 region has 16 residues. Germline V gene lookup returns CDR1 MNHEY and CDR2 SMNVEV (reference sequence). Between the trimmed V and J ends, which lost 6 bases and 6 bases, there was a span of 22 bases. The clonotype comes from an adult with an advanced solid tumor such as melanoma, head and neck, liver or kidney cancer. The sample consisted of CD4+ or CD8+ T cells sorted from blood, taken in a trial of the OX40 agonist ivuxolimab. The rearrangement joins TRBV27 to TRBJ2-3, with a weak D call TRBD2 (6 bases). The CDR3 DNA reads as TGTGCCAGCAGGCGATACGCGGGGATAGGAGGGGATACGCAGTATTTT. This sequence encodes CASRRYAGIGGDTQYF.